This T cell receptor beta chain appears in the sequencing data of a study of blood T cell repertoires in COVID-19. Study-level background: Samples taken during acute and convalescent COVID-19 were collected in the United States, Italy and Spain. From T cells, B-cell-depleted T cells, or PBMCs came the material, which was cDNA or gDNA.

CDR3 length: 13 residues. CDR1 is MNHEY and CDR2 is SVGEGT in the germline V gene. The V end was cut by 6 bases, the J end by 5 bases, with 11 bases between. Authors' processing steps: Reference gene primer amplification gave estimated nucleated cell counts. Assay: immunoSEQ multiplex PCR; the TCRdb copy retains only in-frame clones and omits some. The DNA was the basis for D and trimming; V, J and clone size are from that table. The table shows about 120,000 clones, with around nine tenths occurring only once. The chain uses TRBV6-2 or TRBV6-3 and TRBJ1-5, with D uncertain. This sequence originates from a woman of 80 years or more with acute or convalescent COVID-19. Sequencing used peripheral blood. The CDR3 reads CASSDSFDQPQHF. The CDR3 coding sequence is TGTGCCAGCAGCGACTCATTCGATCAGCCCCAGCATTTT.